The 13 T cell receptor beta chains given below trace back to one sample, sequenced in a study of CD8 T cells in ankylosing spondylitis. TCRdb reprocessed the 5' RACE reads with MiXCR, giving one entry per CDR3 protein. The sample has some 90,000 distinct CDR3 sequences; roughly 27% are singletons. Sequencing was performed on blood, either unsorted or a sorted T cell fraction (not recorded which). All receptors come from a male donor with ankylosing spondylitis or in good health (not recorded which).

V gene TRBV20-1 combines with J gene TRBJ1-1; possible D gene TRBD1, 6 bases. The CDR3 contains 13 residues. Between the trimmed V and J ends, which lost 4 bases and 5 bases, there was a span of 14 bases. CDR1 is DFQATT, CDR2 SNEGSKA, per germline (reference sequence). The CDR3: CSAIDRPTTEAFF. Here the CDR3 DNA reads TGCAGTGCTATAGACAGGCCTACAACTGAAGCTTTCTTT.

This chain uses TRBV3-1 with TRBJ1-1; D is possibly TRBD1 (6 bases). The CDR3 runs 14 residues. Germline CDR1 reads LGHDT; CDR2 reads YNNKEL (reference sequence). The germline V and J ends were trimmed by 0 bases and 11 bases, with 16 bases remaining between them. The CDR3 nucleotides read TGTGCCAGCAGCCAAGATTTGAGTGGGGGCTGGGCTTTCTTT. This encodes CASSQDLSGGWAFF.

The chain joins TRBV5-1 to TRBJ1-3, with TRBD1 as a possible D gene (5 bases). CDR1 is SGHRS, CDR2 YFSETQ, per germline. The CDR3 sequence is 15 residues long. The ends were cut back, 4 bases at V and 4 bases at J, with 15 bases in the middle. CDR3 sequence (DNA): TGCGCCAGCAGCGTGACAGTGGGTGGCGGAAACACCATATATTTT. Its protein product is CASSVTVGGGNTIYF.

The rearrangement joins TRBV11-1 to TRBJ2-1; 9 nucleotides match TRBD2. There are 14 residues in the CDR3. The germline CDR1 and CDR2 sequences are SGHAT and FQDESV (reference sequence). V was pared by 3 bases and J by 10 bases, with 7 bases of the junction left unmatched. In DNA, the CDR3 is TGTGCCAGCAGCTTCGATAGCGGGAGCCGGGAGCAGTTCTTC. Protein product: CASSFDSGSREQFF.

The chain couples TRBV5-1 to TRBJ2-1; TRBD2 matches at 9 bases. The J segment lost 7 bases and the V segment lost 5 bases, leaving 7 bases of the junction unmatched. CDR3 length: 14 residues. Germline CDR1 reads SGHRS; CDR2 reads YFSETQ. This chain's CDR3 is CASRKGLAENEQFF. The DNA for the CDR3 is TGCGCCAGCAGAAAGGGACTAGCCGAAAATGAGCAGTTCTTC. Supplemented by reference TRBV5-1 and TRBJ2-1, the full variable domain reads KAGVTQTPRYLIKTRGQQVTLSCSPISGHRSVSWYQQTPGQGLQFLFEYFSETQRNKGNFPGRFSGRQFSNSRSEMNVSTLELGDSALYLCASRKGLAENEQFFGPGTRLTVL.

This clonotype was seen just once. Written as DNA, the CDR3 is TGTGCCAGCAGGACACCGACTAGCACCACAGGCACAGATACGCAGTATTTT. Residues: CASRTPTSTTGTDTQYF. The chain carries TRBV2 and TRBJ2-3; 7 bases agree with TRBD2. V was clipped by 6 bases and J by 1 base; unmatched bases: 13. CDR3 length equals 17 residues. Germline-derived CDR1 and CDR2 are SNHLY and FYNNEI.

This chain's CDR3 is CASSFNRKGDTQYF. In DNA, the CDR3 is TGTGCCAGCAGCTTCAATCGGAAAGGAGATACGCAGTATTTT. V usage is TRBV7-8 and J usage is TRBJ2-3; D unclear. V shed 3 bases and J shed 5 bases, with 12 bases lying between them. The CDR3 extends over 14 amino acids. Germline CDR1 SGHVS, CDR2 FQNEAQ.

J is TRBJ2-7 and V is TRBV7-8, with D possibly TRBD2 on 6 matching bases. CDR3 length: 16 amino acids. Between the trimmed V and J ends, which lost 5 bases and 2 bases, there was a span of 19 bases. CDR1 is SGHVS and CDR2 is FQNEAQ in the germline V gene. The CDR3 spells CASSHPYSGSTYEQYF. CDR3 bases: TGTGCCAGCAGCCACCCGTATAGCGGTTCAACCTACGAGCAGTACTTC. Drawing the rest from reference TRBV7-8 and TRBJ2-7, the complete variable domain is GAGVSQSPRYKVAKRGQDVALRCDPISGHVSLFWYQQALGQGPEFLTYFQNEAQLDKSGLPSDRFFAERPEGSVSTLKIQRTQQEDSAVYLCASSHPYSGSTYEQYFGPGTRLTVT.

This clonotype has a handful of counts. The genes are TRBV25-1 and TRBJ2-7, with 10 nucleotides matching TRBD1. This CDR3 contains 15 residues. The V gene's germline CDR1 is MGHDK and CDR2 SYGVNS. With 4 bases clipped from V and 6 bases from J, the junction kept 9 bases outside the gene matches. The CDR3 nucleotides read TGTGCCAGCAGTGGCGGGGACAGGGGCGTAGTCGAGCAGTACTTC. This encodes CASSGGDRGVVEQYF.

The chain links TRBV20-1 to TRBJ2-5, with TRBD1 matching 9 bases. The germline V gene has CDR1 DFQATT and CDR2 SNEGSKA (reference sequence). The CDR3 extends over 15 amino acids. The junction had 7 bases not matched to a gene; V was cut back by 2 bases and J by 3 bases. CDR3 DNA sequence: TGCAGTGCTAGACCCGGGACAGGGCGAAAAGAGACCCAGTACTTC. Amino acid sequence: CSARPGTGRKETQYF.

V usage is TRBV21-1 and J usage is TRBJ1-5; the D call of TRBD1 is as the table states it, not checked on the DNA. TRBV21-1 is shown as a pseudogene. The CDR3 spans 13 residues. The CDR3 DNA reads TGTGCCAGCGTCTTACAGGGAAATCAGCCCCAGCATTTT. Its translation is CASVLQGNQPQHF.

The V and J genes are TRBV12-2 and TRBJ1-2; no DNA check was done on the table's D call, TRBD1. TRBV12-2 represents a pseudogene. The CDR3 runs to 16 residues. DNA for the CDR3: TGTGCAAGTCGCCCCCTTGTTTTGGGTAGTAACTATGGCTACACCTTC. Amino acids: CASRPLVLGSNYGYTF.

The V call is TRBV5-1, the J call TRBJ1-4, with D possibly TRBD1 on 5 matching bases. The CDR3 has 15 amino acids. CDR1 SGHRS and CDR2 YFSETQ come from the germline V gene. V shed 2 bases and J shed 5 bases, with 13 bases lying between them. The CDR3 nucleotides are TGCGCCAGCAGCTTAGGGGTCCTAGAGAATGAAAAACTGTTTTTT. Its translation: CASSLGVLENEKLFF.